What follows describes a single TCR beta chain. Its antigen is unknown. No qualities accompany the bases; no much larger clone lies one base away. A distance of 9 bases separates the germline ends of V and J, which lose 3 bases and 3 bases respectively. CDR1 MDHEN and CDR2 SYDVKM were looked up in the germline V gene. The CDR3 goes from the cysteine to the phenylalanine over 13 residues. The entry retains the CDR3 DNA only, 39 bases that are in frame from base 1. TCRbeta CDR3 regions were amplified from genomic DNA using the immunoSEQ Assay, a bias-controlled multiplex PCR. The authors' pipeline ran thus. The number of nucleated cells in each sample was estimated from the amplification of reference gene primers within the assay. Sequence reads were collapsed and filtered to measure the absolute abundance of every unique TCRbeta CDR3 rearrangement. Productive Simpson clonality was computed per sample as the square root of Simpson's diversity index over productive rearrangements. The immuneACCESS repertoire file appears here via TCRdb, limited to in-frame rearrangements. These files lack a portion of the clones; in checked studies, under half of the deficit traces to unresolved V genes, and the cause of the others is not known. V, J and clone size derive from that table, while D and trimming were established from the DNA sequence. Across this sample there are about 170,000 clones, with 84% seen only once. The top ten constitute 13% to 15% of the sample.

The sample comes from a study of blood T cell repertoires in COVID-19 (TCRdb year 2020). As for the study more broadly: Collaborator samples came from the United States, Italy and Spain and covered acute and convalescent phases of COVID-19. The prospective study material was composed of cDNA or gDNA derived from T cells, B-cell-depleted T cells, or PBMCs. A de-identified subject ID, COVID-19 status, age in years and sex were almost always included in the sample metadata. A freely available public database, intended as a resource for researchers studying the immune response to SARS-CoV-2, is where the repertoires were released. The dataset comprised deeply sampled blood TCRbeta repertoires from subjects exposed to, actively infected with, or recovered from COVID-19. Samples came from the ongoing ImmuneRACE study (first 160 participants) plus 1,254 subjects from 6 global collaborators. Where available, HLA class I and class II types were obtained from metadata supplied by the sample provider rather than from assay-based typing. General conclusions and limits of the study: Clinical and demographic metadata were provided uncurated, with the amount varying by source and participant.

Collaborating institutions collected whole blood in K2EDTA tubes following their own protocols. For TCRbeta analysis, collaborator samples were shipped as frozen whole blood, as isolated PBMCs, or as DNA extracted from either sample type. This TCR came from a man between 18 and 35 years old with active or convalescent COVID-19. The rearranged chain carries TRBV28 and TRBJ2-7; the best D guess is TRBD1, with 5 bases matching. Sequences were obtained from peripheral blood. CDR3 protein: CASSLGRLYEQYF. The sequenced DNA: TGTGCCAGCAGTTTGGGGCGGCTCTACGAGCAGTACTTC.